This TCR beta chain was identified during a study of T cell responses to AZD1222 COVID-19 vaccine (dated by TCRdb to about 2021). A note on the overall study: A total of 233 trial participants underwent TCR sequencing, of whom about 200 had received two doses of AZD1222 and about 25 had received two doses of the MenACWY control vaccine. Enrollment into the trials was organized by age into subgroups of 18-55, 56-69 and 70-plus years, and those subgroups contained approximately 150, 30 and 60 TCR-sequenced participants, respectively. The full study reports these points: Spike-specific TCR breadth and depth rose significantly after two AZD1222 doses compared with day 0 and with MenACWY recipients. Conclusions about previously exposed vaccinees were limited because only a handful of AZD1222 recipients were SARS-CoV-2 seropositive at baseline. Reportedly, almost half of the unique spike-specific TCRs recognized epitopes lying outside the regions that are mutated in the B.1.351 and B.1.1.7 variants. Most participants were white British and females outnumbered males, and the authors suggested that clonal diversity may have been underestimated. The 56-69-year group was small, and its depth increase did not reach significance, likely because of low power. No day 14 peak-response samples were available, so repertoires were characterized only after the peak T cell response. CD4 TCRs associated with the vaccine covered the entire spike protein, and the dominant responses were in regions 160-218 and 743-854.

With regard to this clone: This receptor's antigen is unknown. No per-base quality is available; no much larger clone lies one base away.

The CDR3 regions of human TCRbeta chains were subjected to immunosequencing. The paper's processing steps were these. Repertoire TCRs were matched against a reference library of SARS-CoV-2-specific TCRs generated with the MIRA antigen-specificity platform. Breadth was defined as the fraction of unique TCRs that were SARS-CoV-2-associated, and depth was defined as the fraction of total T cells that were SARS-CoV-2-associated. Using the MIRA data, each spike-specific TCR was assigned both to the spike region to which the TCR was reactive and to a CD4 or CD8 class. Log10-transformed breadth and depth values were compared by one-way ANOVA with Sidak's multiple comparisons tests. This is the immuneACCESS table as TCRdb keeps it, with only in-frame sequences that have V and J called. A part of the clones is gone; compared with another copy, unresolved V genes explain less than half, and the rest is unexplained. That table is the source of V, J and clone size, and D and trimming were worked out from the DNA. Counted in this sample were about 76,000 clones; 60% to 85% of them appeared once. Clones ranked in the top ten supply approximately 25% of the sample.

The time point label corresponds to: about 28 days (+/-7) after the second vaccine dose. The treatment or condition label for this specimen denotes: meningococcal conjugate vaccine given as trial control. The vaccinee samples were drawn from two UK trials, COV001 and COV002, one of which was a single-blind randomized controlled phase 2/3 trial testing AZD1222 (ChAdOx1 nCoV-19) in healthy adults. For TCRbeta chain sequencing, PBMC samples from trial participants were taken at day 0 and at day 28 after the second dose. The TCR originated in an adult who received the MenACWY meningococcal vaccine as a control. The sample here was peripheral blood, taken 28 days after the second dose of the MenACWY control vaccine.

The bases read TGCAGCGTTGAAGATTGGTACACTGAAGCTTTCTTT. It translates as CSVEDWYTEAFF. Rearrangement joined TRBV29-1 to TRBJ1-1, with the identity of the D gene unclear. In the germline V gene, CDR1 corresponds to SQVTM and CDR2 to ANQGSEA. The CDR3 goes from the cysteine to the phenylalanine over 12 residues. The CDR3 DNA has 36 bases and is translated from base 1. V was cut back by 0 bases and J by 3 bases, leaving a gap of 5 bases between them.